The rows below give T cell receptor beta chains drawn from one sample of a study of T cell repertoires in cytomegalovirus infection. Via MiXCR, TCRdb re-called the reads, giving one row per CDR3 protein. The profile covers roughly 800,000 distinct CDR3 sequences, with around 29% appearing a single time and 10% to 15% taken by the ten largest. No antigen has been identified for these receptors. Sequenced material: cultured CD8+ T cells from PBMCs, taken from culture after CMV antigen stimulation. Receptors originate from a human donor in good health (CMV status not recorded). Some clones in this sample may be carry-over from other donors' samples. CDR3s include the opening cysteine and the closing phenylalanine or tryptophan.

V: TRBV28
CDR3: CASRSGALRISGGTEAFF

V: TRBV7-6
CDR3: CASRAGQGANGELFF

V: TRBV7-2
CDR3: CASYATYNEQFF

V: TRBV4-2
CDR3: CASSQGRGLNSPLHF

V: TRBV12-3/TRBV12-4
CDR3: CASSWIFYEQYF

V: TRBV28
CDR3: CASRSLGSIRADPNYGYTF

V: TRBV7-2
CDR3: CASSLALGDNETQYF

V: TRBV20-1
CDR3: CSARTSGVIDNEQFF

V: TRBV6-2/TRBV6-3
CDR3: CASTGTGRNGGYTF

V: TRBV5-6
CDR3: CASSPFKGFSNQPQHF

V: TRBV6-2/TRBV6-3
CDR3: CASSYGWNDNNEQFF

V: TRBV6-5
CDR3: CASRFRQGDNEKLFF

V: TRBV6-6
CDR3: CANSAPGTGMDQPQHF

V: TRBV7-8
CDR3: CASSGLEATYSNQPQHF

V: TRBV6-1
CDR3: CASSATGGNTEAFF

V: TRBV4-1
CDR3: CASSQDPGQGAEAFF

V: TRBV14
CDR3: CASSQRRGDKAEAFF

V: TRBV15
CDR3: CATSGQGRNSPLHF

V: TRBV4-3
CDR3: CASSQAYRDTGELFF

V: TRBV12-3/TRBV12-4
CDR3: CASPRGQKMNTEAFF

V: TRBV19
CDR3: CASSIWTAHSSYNEQFF

V: TRBV3-1
CDR3: CASSQGIGGAGNEQFF

V: TRBV10-2
CDR3: CASGQARGSTEAFF

V: TRBV14
CDR3: CASSQAPHRQPPGRGYTF

V: TRBV7-9
CDR3: CASSLQGADIQYF

V: TRBV10-3
CDR3: CAISPSTGDGYTF